This T cell receptor beta chain derives from a study of shared clonotypes between healthy human individuals. For the study at large: The composition of the donors was a couple of women and a few men aged 18 to 49. CD4 naive cells filled three plates per donor, CD4 memory three, CD8 naive two and CD8 memory one.

Notes on the study in general: All-four-donor shared clonotypes had higher generation probabilities than non-shared clonotypes did.

Over several immunoSEQ plates, each subset's genomic DNA was distributed in even portions. TCRdb's copy holds only in-frame clones and misses some; the assay was immunoSEQ multiplex PCR. The sample shows about 1.1 million clones, roughly 77% of them seen only once. On this clone itself: The target antigen is unknown.

CDR1 and CDR2 from the germline V gene are MGHDK and SYGVNS. This CDR3 is 13 amino acids long. V dropped 3 bases and J dropped 4 bases, with 8 bases sitting between them. The sequencing sample was made of memory CD4+ T cells from PBMCs. The subset was: CD45RA-negative fraction. This chain joins TRBV25-1 and TRBJ2-3, with D possibly TRBD2 on 5 matching bases. The receptor was isolated from a man younger than 35 in good health. Some clones in this sample may be carry-over from other donors' samples. The CDR3 DNA is TGTGCCAGCAGTGAGCGGGCGGCAGATACGCAGTATTTT. Its protein product is CASSERAADTQYF.